This T cell receptor beta chain appears in the sequencing data of a study of identical twins. Study observations and caveats: Cross-sectional statistics, not tracking of the same donors, supported the conclusions. An excess of low generation probability was shown by twin-shared out-of-frame alpha sequences.

Only a few counts were recorded for this clonotype. Its specificity is unknown. A universal primer site was created by template switching, with the cDNA bearing unique molecular identifiers. TCRdb re-called the 5' RACE reads with MiXCR, one entry per CDR3 protein. The table lists 500,000 to 550,000 distinct CDR3 sequences, around 20% of them singletons. Unmatched junction bases numbered 20, after V lost 12 bases and J lost 7 bases. The CDR3 spans 17 residues. Germline lookup yields CDR1 KGHDR and CDR2 SFDVKD. This same sample was also taken into another study, of yellow fever vaccine responses in identical twins.

This TCR derives from a woman between 18 and 30 years old in good health. The chain recombines TRBV24-1 with TRBJ2-1, with TRBD2 matching over 10 bases. Material for sequencing was CD4+ T cells sorted from blood. The CDR3 loop is CAWPGGKAGGPGNEQFF. DNA of the CDR3: TGTGCCTGGCCGGGGGGAAAAGCGGGAGGGCCGGGTAATGAGCAGTTCTTC.